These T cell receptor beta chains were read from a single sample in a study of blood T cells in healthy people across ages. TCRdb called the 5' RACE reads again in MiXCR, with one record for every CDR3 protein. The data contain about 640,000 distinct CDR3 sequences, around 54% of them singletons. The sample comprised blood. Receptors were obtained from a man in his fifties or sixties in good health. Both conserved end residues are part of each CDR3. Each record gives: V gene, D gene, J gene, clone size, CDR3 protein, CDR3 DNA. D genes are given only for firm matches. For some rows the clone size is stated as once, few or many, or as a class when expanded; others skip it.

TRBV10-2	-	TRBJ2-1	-	CASRDPLGLARDDEQFF	TGCGCCAGCAGAGACCCACTGGGGTTAGCTCGGGACGATGAGCAGTTCTTC
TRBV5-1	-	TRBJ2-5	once	CASSLDRMAGKTSQETQYF	TGCGCCAGCAGCTTGGACAGAATGGCAGGAAAGACGAGCCAAGAGACCCAGTACTTC
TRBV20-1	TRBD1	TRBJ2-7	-	CSALGDRGPPDEQYF	TGCAGTGCTCTTGGGGACAGGGGACCGCCCGACGAGCAGTACTTC
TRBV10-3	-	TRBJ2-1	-	CAISSGTNFYSEQFF	TGTGCCATCAGCTCCGGGACAAATTTCTACAGTGAGCAGTTCTTC
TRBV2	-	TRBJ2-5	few	CASSRSRTQETQYF	TGTGCCAGCAGTAGGAGTAGGACCCAAGAGACCCAGTACTTC
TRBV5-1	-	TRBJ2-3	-	CASSISDTQYF	TGCGCCAGCAGCATCTCAGATACGCAGTATTTT
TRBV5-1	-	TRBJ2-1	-	CASSLSQGSGNEQFF	TGCGCCAGCAGCTTGAGCCAGGGTTCCGGCAATGAGCAGTTCTTC
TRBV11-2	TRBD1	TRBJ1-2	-	CASTLQGAAYGYTF	TGTGCCAGCACCTTACAGGGGGCTGCGTATGGCTACACCTTC
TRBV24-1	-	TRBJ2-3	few	CATSDPVVGNSDTQYF	TGTGCCACCAGTGATCCCGTTGTGGGCAACTCAGATACGCAGTATTTT
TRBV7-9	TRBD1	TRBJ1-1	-	CASSPDAGQENTEAFF	TGTGCCAGCAGCCCGGATGCGGGACAGGAGAACACTGAAGCTTTCTTT
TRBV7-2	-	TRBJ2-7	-	CASSADSTFYEQYF	TGTGCCAGCAGCGCCGACAGTACTTTCTACGAGCAGTACTTC
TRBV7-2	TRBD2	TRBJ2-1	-	CASSLRGLSNEQFF	TGTGCCAGCAGCTTAAGGGGACTATCCAATGAGCAGTTCTTC
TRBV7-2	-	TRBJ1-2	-	CASSLDSQNTYTF	TGTGCCAGCAGCTTAGACAGTCAGAATACCTACACCTTC
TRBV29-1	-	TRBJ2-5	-	CSVLRTRAQETQYF	TGCAGCGTTCTTCGGACCAGGGCGCAAGAGACCCAGTACTTC
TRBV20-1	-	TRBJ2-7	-	CSALQVERQYF	TGCAGTGCTCTACAGGTGGAAAGGCAGTACTTC
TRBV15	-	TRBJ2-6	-	CATSRDQGGANVLTF	TGTGCCACCAGCAGAGATCAAGGTGGGGCCAACGTCCTGACTTTC
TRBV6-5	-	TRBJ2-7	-	CASSYGTNYEQYF	TGTGCCAGCAGTTACGGGACAAACTACGAGCAGTACTTC
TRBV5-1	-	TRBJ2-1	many	CASSLAAGGIGNEQFF	TGCGCCAGCAGCTTGGCTGCAGGTGGAATTGGGAATGAGCAGTTCTTC
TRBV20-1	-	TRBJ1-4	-	CSAQGNEKLFF	TGCAGTGCTCAGGGAAACGAAAAACTGTTTTTT
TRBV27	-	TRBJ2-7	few	CASSLNRRTYEQYF	TGTGCCAGCAGTTTAAACAGGAGAACCTACGAGCAGTACTTC
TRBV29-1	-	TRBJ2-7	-	CSVAGLGAHEQYF	TGCAGCGTAGCCGGGCTGGGGGCCCACGAGCAGTACTTC
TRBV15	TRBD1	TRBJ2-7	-	CATSRVSGGSYEQYF	TGTGCCACCAGCAGAGTCTCAGGGGGCAGCTACGAGCAGTACTTC
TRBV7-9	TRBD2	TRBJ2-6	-	CASSSSGGVSGANVLTF	TGTGCCAGCAGCTCTAGCGGGGGGGTCTCTGGGGCCAACGTCCTGACTTTC
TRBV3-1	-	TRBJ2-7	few	CASSQPGREQYF	TGTGCCAGCAGCCAACCGGGCCGGGAGCAGTACTTC
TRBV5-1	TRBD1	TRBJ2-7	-	CASRPGQGIYEQYF	TGCGCCAGCAGACCGGGACAGGGGATCTACGAGCAGTACTTC
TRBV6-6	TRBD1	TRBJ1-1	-	CASRKDRATEAFF	TGTGCCAGCAGGAAAGACAGGGCCACTGAAGCTTTCTTT
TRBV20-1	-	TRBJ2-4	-	CSARIRGRDKNIQYF	TGCAGTGCTAGAATCAGGGGTAGGGACAAAAACATTCAGTACTTC
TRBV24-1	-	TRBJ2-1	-	CATSGSQGRNEQFF	TGTGCCACCAGTGGTTCACAGGGGAGGAATGAGCAGTTCTTC
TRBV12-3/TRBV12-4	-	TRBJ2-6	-	CASSLKGQHSGANVLTF	TGTGCCAGCAGTTTAAAGGGGCAGCACTCTGGGGCCAACGTCCTGACTTTC
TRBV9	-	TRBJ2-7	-	CASSVGDRAGEQYF	TGTGCCAGCAGCGTAGGAGATAGGGCTGGCGAGCAGTACTTC
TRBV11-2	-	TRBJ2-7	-	CASSLDWGYSYEQYF	TGTGCCAGCAGCTTAGATTGGGGCTACTCCTACGAGCAGTACTTC
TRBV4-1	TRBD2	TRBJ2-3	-	CASSQETSGGASDTQYF	TGCGCCAGCAGCCAAGAGACTAGCGGGGGGGCCTCAGATACGCAGTATTTT